This T cell receptor (beta chain) was documented in a study of blood T cell repertoires in COVID-19. V was clipped by 5 bases and J by 0 bases, with 10 bases between them. Germline V gene data show CDR1 as SEHNR and CDR2 as FQNEAQ (reference sequence). The CDR3 has 15 amino acids. Here immunoSEQ multiplex PCR was the method, and the copy in TCRdb shows in-frame clones only, minus some. The sample consists of 200,000 to 300,000 clones, about nine tenths of them appearing once. The clonotype was recovered from a woman between 55 and 75 years old who had recovered from COVID-19. The chain is built from TRBV7-9 and TRBJ1-4; perhaps TRBD1 as D (5 bases). The sequencing sample was made of peripheral blood. Here the CDR3 DNA reads TGTGCCAGCAGCCGAACAGGTGCAACTAATGAAAAACTGTTTTTT. Its translation is CASSRTGATNEKLFF.